The rows below give T cell receptor beta chains drawn from one sample of a study of OX40 agonist ivuxolimab in advanced cancers. This table comes from immunoSEQ multiplex PCR, and its TCRdb copy is limited to in-frame clones, with some not included. This table has tens of thousands of clones, 70% to 90% appearing once. Sequences were derived from CD4+ or CD8+ T cells sorted from blood, sampled in a trial of the OX40 agonist ivuxolimab. The receptor set was obtained from an adult with an advanced solid tumor such as melanoma, head and neck, liver or kidney cancer. Both conserved end residues are part of each CDR3. The D gene is left open where the match is weak. Clone size is shown for a subset of rows, as once, few, many or a class of expanded clone.

d_call	v_call	clone_size	j_call	cdr3_aa	cdr3_nt
-	TRBV14	once	TRBJ1-1	CASSQDSWGTEAFF	TGTGCCAGCAGCCAAGACTCTTGGGGAACTGAAGCTTTCTTT
TRBD1	TRBV30	-	TRBJ1-5	CAWSQGVGNQPQHF	TGTGCCTGGAGCCAGGGGGTAGGCAATCAGCCCCAGCATTTT
-	TRBV14	-	TRBJ2-2	CASSQEGVQAVGELFF	TGTGCCAGCAGCCAAGAGGGGGTCCAGGCAGTCGGGGAGCTGTTTTTT
-	TRBV6-6	-	TRBJ1-4	CASSYVGGANEKLFF	TGTGCCAGCAGTTACGTGGGGGGAGCTAATGAAAAACTGTTTTTT
-	TRBV29-1	-	TRBJ1-1	CSVEQGNTEAFF	TGCAGCGTTGAACAGGGGAACACTGAAGCTTTCTTT
-	TRBV9	once	TRBJ2-1	CASSYWGYNEQFF	TGTGCCAGCAGCTATTGGGGCTACAATGAGCAGTTCTTC
-	TRBV18	few	TRBJ1-2	CACPTGEGLYGYTF	TGTGCCTGCCCCACCGGGGAGGGGCTATATGGCTACACCTTC
-	TRBV6-6	-	TRBJ2-1	CAGSGTGISGNEQFF	TGTGCCGGATCCGGGACGGGGATTAGTGGCAATGAGCAGTTCTTC
-	TRBV27	-	TRBJ1-1	CASSLLGTEAFF	TGTGCCAGCAGTTTATTAGGGACTGAAGCTTTCTTT
TRBD2	TRBV4-1	-	TRBJ2-5	CASSQEAGGLETQYF	TGCGCCAGCAGCCAAGAAGCGGGGGGTTTGGAGACCCAGTACTTC
-	TRBV30	-	TRBJ2-5	CAWSVKGVQETQYF	TGTGCCTGGAGTGTAAAAGGAGTCCAAGAGACCCAGTACTTC
TRBD2	TRBV7-2	once	TRBJ2-7	CASSAKRSGGAIEQYF	TGTGCCAGCAGCGCCAAGCGTAGCGGGGGGGCGATCGAGCAGTACTTC
-	TRBV5-8	-	TRBJ1-1	CASSLVVVRSTEAFF	TGTGCCAGCAGCTTGGTGGTGGTAAGGAGCACTGAAGCTTTCTTT
-	TRBV29-1	-	TRBJ1-1	CSIPGGHTEAFF	TGCAGCATCCCGGGGGGTCACACTGAAGCTTTCTTT
TRBD1	TRBV28	-	TRBJ2-7	CASSPDRGGVSYEQYF	TGTGCCAGCAGCCCTGATCGAGGGGGCGTCTCCTACGAGCAGTACTTC
-	TRBV29-1	-	TRBJ1-2	CSAYHQDSGYTF	TGCAGCGCCTACCACCAGGACAGTGGCTACACCTTC
-	TRBV11-3	-	TRBJ1-1	CASSLAAGEAFF	TGTGCCAGCAGCTTAGCTGCAGGTGAAGCTTTCTTT
-	TRBV4-3	few	TRBJ2-2	CASSQEGGANTGELFF	TGCGCCAGCAGCCAGGAAGGGGGGGCGAACACCGGGGAGCTGTTTTTT
-	TRBV19	-	TRBJ1-2	CASSIVEGQSYGYTF	TGTGCCAGTAGTATAGTGGAGGGGCAGAGCTATGGCTACACCTTC
TRBD1	TRBV10-3	-	TRBJ1-2	CAINGGGQGVNYGYTF	TGTGCCATCAATGGTGGTGGACAGGGGGTAAACTATGGCTACACCTTC
-	TRBV28	-	TRBJ2-3	CASSFGGDTQYF	TGTGCCAGCAGTTTCGGGGGAGATACGCAGTATTTT
-	TRBV6-4	-	TRBJ2-6	CASSPTAQGLSSGANVLTF	TGTGCCAGCAGCCCAACCGCGCAGGGCCTTAGCTCTGGGGCCAACGTCCTGACTTTC
-	TRBV27	-	TRBJ1-1	CASRSEGGGAFF	TGTGCCAGCAGATCCGAGGGGGGGGGAGCTTTCTTT
-	TRBV25-1	-	TRBJ2-5	CASSVPDPPGVVQETQYF	TGTGCCAGCAGTGTTCCCGACCCCCCAGGGGTGGTGCAAGAGACCCAGTACTTC
-	TRBV7-9	-	TRBJ1-5	CASSSFVADQPQHF	TGTGCCAGCAGCTCCTTTGTGGCGGACCAGCCCCAGCATTTT
-	TRBV7-9	few	TRBJ1-4	CASSFGGETPNEKLFF	TGTGCCAGCAGCTTCGGAGGGGAGACACCTAATGAAAAACTGTTTTTT